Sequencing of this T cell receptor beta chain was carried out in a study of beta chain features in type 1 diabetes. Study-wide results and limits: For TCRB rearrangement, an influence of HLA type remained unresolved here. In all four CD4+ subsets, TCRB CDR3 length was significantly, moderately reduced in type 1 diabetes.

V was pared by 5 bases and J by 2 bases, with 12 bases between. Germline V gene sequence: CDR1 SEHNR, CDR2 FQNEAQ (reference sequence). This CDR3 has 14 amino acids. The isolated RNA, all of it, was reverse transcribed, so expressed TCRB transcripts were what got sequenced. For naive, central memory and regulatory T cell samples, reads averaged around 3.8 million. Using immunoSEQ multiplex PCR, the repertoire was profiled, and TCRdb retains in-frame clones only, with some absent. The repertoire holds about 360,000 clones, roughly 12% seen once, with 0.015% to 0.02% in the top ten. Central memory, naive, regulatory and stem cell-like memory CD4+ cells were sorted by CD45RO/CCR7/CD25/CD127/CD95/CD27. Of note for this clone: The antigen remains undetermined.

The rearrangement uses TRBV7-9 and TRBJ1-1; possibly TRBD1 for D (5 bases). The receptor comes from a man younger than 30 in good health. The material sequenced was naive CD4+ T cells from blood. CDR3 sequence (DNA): TGTGCCAGCAGCCCTATTCAGGGTAACACTGAAGCTTTCTTT. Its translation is CASSPIQGNTEAFF.